These T cell receptor beta chains were read from a single sample in a study of graft-versus-host responses after intestinal transplantation. Produced via immunoSEQ multiplex PCR; TCRdb's table is partial and in-frame only. This table holds around 100,000 clones, about 90% found once. Which antigens these TCRs recognize remains unknown. The sequenced sample was unstimulated CD4+ T cells sorted from spleen or lymph node cells, obtained before transplant. The receptors here all came from a human donor who was the organ donor for an intestinal transplant. CDR3s include the opening cysteine and the closing phenylalanine or tryptophan. D genes are given only for firm matches. Size tells how often a clone was seen (once, few, many) or the class of an expanded clone, and some rows leave it out.

abundance	v_gene	d_gene	j_gene	CDR3nt	CDR3aa
-	TRBV10-3	-	TRBJ1-1	TGTGCCAGATCGACAGGACTGAACACTGAAGCTTTCTTT	CARSTGLNTEAFF
-	TRBV19	-	TRBJ2-7	TGTGCCAGTAGCCCACAAGGGAGCTCGGGCGAGCAGTACTTC	CASSPQGSSGEQYF
-	TRBV7-9	-	TRBJ2-3	TGTGCCAGCAGTAAAAGGGGGGGCACAGATACGCAGTATTTT	CASSKRGGTDTQYF
few	TRBV28	-	TRBJ1-2	TGTGCCAGCAGTTTAGAAGCTAACTATGGCTACACCTTC	CASSLEANYGYTF
-	TRBV4-2	-	TRBJ2-1	TGTGCCAGCAGCCAAGATCTGGCTACAGCGCAGTTCTTC	CASSQDLATAQFF
-	TRBV7-8	TRBD1	TRBJ1-2	TGTGCCAGCAGCTTAGTTCGGACAGGGAAAGCGGTCGGCTACACCTTC	CASSLVRTGKAVGYTF
-	TRBV5-1	-	TRBJ2-7	TGCGCCAGCAGCTGGTCGGGGCCAAACTACGAGCAGTACTTC	CASSWSGPNYEQYF
-	TRBV28	TRBD2	TRBJ2-1	TGTGCCAGCAGTTTACCCCCGGCGGCGGGGGAGTACAATGAGCAGTTCTTC	CASSLPPAAGEYNEQFF
-	TRBV14	-	TRBJ1-2	TGTGCCAGCAGCCAAGAATTTTGGGTCGGCTACACCTTC	CASSQEFWVGYTF
-	TRBV7-2	TRBD1	TRBJ1-1	TGTGCCAGCAGTCCGCAGGGGGCCTTAGGCACTGAAGCTTTCTTT	CASSPQGALGTEAFF
-	TRBV25-1	-	TRBJ2-3	TGTGCCAGCAGGGGGGCAGCGCCCGTGGATACGCAGTATTTT	CASRGAAPVDTQYF
once	TRBV28	TRBD1	TRBJ1-2	TGTGCCAGCAGCATGACAGGGTCCTATGGCTACACCTTC	CASSMTGSYGYTF
-	TRBV6-4	-	TRBJ2-7	TGTGCCAGCGCCGGGACGCGCACCTACGAGCAGTACTTC	CASAGTRTYEQYF
-	TRBV19	-	TRBJ2-5	TGTGCCAGTAGTATGGATGCAGGGCCCTTGGGGACCCAGTACTTC	CASSMDAGPLGTQYF
-	TRBV19	-	TRBJ2-7	TGTGCCAGTAGTATAGAGCGGGGTCCTTACGAGCAGTACTTC	CASSIERGPYEQYF
-	TRBV6-5	-	TRBJ2-1	TGTGCCAGCAGTACTAACGCGGGGCGGGTAGATGAGCAGTTCTTC	CASSTNAGRVDEQFF
-	TRBV4-2	TRBD2	TRBJ2-7	TGTGCCAGCAGCCAAGGACTAGCGGGGGCCTACGAGCAGTACTTC	CASSQGLAGAYEQYF
-	TRBV6-1	TRBD1	TRBJ2-3	TGTGCCACCGGGACAGGGGATCACATAGATACGCAGTATTTT	CATGTGDHIDTQYF
-	TRBV4-2	TRBD2	TRBJ2-5	TGTGCCAGCAGCCAAGATCATACGGGACTAGCGGAATCGGAAGAGACCCAGTACTTC	CASSQDHTGLAESEETQYF
-	TRBV5-6	-	TRBJ1-5	TGTGCCAGCAGCCCTCATCCCCCTAGCAATCAGCCCCAGCATTTT	CASSPHPPSNQPQHF
few	TRBV7-8	-	TRBJ2-7	TGTGCCAGCAGCCGAATGCCGGACAGCTCCTACGAGCAGTACTTC	CASSRMPDSSYEQYF
once	TRBV4-1	-	TRBJ2-7	TGCGCCAGCCGGGCCGGATGGGGCCACGAGCAGTACTTC	CASRAGWGHEQYF
once	TRBV4-2	TRBD2	TRBJ2-5	TGTGCCAGCAGCCCTTCTAGCGGGCAAGAGACCCAGTACTTC	CASSPSSGQETQYF
-	TRBV19	-	TRBJ2-1	TGTGCCAGTAGTATGGAGGGTCACTCCTACAATGAGCAGTTCTTC	CASSMEGHSYNEQFF
-	TRBV28	TRBD2	TRBJ2-7	TGTGCCAGCACTTCTAGGCGGGGGTTCTCCTACGAGCAGTACTTC	CASTSRRGFSYEQYF
-	TRBV18	-	TRBJ1-2	TGTGCCAGCTCACGGACGGCTAACTATGGCTACACCTTC	CASSRTANYGYTF
-	TRBV5-4	-	TRBJ1-6	TGTGCCAGCAGCAAAGGAGACCCGAGCTCCTATAATTCACCCCTCCACTTT	CASSKGDPSSYNSPLHF
-	TRBV6-5	-	TRBJ1-2	TGTGCCAGCACCCGGGATACCACCGAGACCTATGGCTACACCTTC	CASTRDTTETYGYTF
-	TRBV27	-	TRBJ2-6	TGTGCCAGCAGGGGACCAACCTCTGGGGCCAACGTCCTGACTTTC	CASRGPTSGANVLTF
-	TRBV11-1	TRBD1	TRBJ2-7	TGTGCCAGCAGCTTTCGGGACAGTTTATACCCTGCATACGAGCAGTACTTC	CASSFRDSLYPAYEQYF
once	TRBV6-1	-	TRBJ1-1	TGTGCCAGCAGGGACCCCCCGGGATATGTCGAAGCTTTCTTT	CASRDPPGYVEAFF
-	TRBV6-1	-	TRBJ1-4	TGTGCCAGCTTACAAGGTAATGAAAAACTGTTTTTT	CASLQGNEKLFF